Sequencing of this T cell receptor (beta chain) was carried out in a study of blood T cell repertoires in COVID-19 (dated by TCRdb to 2018 to 2021). Background for the entire study: Samples covering the acute and convalescent phases of COVID-19 were provided by collaborators in the United States, Italy and Spain. The samples were drawn from the first 160 participants of the ongoing ImmuneRACE study and from about 1,200 subjects provided by 6 global collaborators. The dataset comprised deeply sampled blood TCRbeta repertoires from subjects exposed to, actively infected with, or recovered from COVID-19. The material from the prospective study consisted of cDNA or gDNA derived from T cells, B-cell-depleted T cells, or PBMCs. A freely available public database, intended as a resource for researchers studying the immune response to SARS-CoV-2, is where the repertoires were released. Where available, HLA class I and class II types were taken from metadata supplied by the sample provider and were not determined by assay-based typing. Nearly every sample came with metadata listing a de-identified subject ID, COVID-19 status, age in years and sex.

Study-wide findings and limitations: Clinical and demographic metadata were provided uncurated, with the amount varying by source and participant.

The immunoSEQ Assay, a bias-controlled multiplex PCR, was used to amplify TCRbeta CDR3 regions from genomic DNA. From the authors' description of their analysis: Nucleated cell counts per sample were estimated from amplification of reference gene primers within the assay. Sequence reads were collapsed and filtered to measure the absolute abundance of every unique TCRbeta CDR3 rearrangement. For each sample, productive Simpson clonality was calculated by taking the square root of Simpson's diversity index across productive rearrangements. TCRdb re-hosts the immuneACCESS table, in-frame sequences only. Its copies lack some clones; in the studies checked, an unresolved V gene accounts for under half of them, and the cause for the rest is not known. For V, J and clone size, that table is used; D and trimming come from the DNA. The sample table lists about 81,000 clones, 91% of them with a count of one. The ten largest clones add up to 1.5% to 2% of the sample.

Collaborating institutions collected whole blood in K2EDTA tubes following their own protocols. Collaborator samples were shipped for TCRbeta analysis as frozen whole blood, isolated PBMCs, or DNA extracted from either sample type. From the germline V gene (reference sequence), CDR1 is LGHDT and CDR2 is YNNKEL. From its cysteine to its phenylalanine, the CDR3 spans 17 amino acids. This entry keeps only the CDR3 DNA: 51 bases, framed from base 1. V is cut by 4 bases and J by 5 bases, and the space between the germline ends is 21 bases. Points on this clone: Its antigen is unknown. Qualities for individual bases were not recorded, and no much larger clone is one base off.

The receptor chain draws on TRBV3-1 (or the pseudogene TRBV3-2) and TRBJ2-1; a tentative D call is TRBD1 (7 bases match). The origin of this receptor is a woman between 50 and 59 years old in a cohort sampled during active COVID-19. Source material: peripheral blood. At the DNA level, the sequence is TGTGCCAGCAGCCCACAGGGGTCGGGAGTTCTTAACAATGAGCAGTTCTTC. Its translation is CASSPQGSGVLNNEQFF.